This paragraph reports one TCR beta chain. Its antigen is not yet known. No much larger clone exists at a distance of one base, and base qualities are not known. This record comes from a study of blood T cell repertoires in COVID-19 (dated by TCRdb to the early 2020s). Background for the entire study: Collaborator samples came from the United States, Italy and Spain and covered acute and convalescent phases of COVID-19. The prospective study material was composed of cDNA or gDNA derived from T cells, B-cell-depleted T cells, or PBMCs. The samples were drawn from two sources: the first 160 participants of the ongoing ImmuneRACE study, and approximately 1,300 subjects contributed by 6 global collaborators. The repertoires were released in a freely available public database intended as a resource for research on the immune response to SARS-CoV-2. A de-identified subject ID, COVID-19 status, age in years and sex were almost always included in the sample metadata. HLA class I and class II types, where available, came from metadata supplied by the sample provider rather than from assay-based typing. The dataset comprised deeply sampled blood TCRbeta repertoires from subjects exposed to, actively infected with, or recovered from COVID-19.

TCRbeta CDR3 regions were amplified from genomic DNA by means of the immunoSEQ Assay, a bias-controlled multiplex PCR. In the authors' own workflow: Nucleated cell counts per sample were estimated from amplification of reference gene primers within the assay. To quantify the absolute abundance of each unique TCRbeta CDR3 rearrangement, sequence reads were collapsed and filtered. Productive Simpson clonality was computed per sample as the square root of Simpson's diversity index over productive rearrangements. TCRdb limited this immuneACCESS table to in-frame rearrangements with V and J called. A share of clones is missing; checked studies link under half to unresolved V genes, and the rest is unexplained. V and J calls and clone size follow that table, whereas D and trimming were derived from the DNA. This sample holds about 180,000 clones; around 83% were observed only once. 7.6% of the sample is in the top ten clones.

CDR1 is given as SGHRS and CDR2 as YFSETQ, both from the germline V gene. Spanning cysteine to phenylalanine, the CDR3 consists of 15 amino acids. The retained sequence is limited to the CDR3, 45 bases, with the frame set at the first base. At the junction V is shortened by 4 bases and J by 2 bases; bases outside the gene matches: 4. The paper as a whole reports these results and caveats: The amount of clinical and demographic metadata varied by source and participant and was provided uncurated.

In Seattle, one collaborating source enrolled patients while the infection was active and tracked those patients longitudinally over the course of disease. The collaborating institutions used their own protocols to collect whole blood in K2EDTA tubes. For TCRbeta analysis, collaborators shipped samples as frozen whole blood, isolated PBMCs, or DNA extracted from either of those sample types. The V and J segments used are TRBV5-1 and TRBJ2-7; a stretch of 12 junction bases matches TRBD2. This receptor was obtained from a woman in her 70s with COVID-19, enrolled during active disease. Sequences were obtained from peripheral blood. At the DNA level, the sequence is TGCGCCAGCAGCGAAGGGACTAGCGGGCCCTACGAGCAGTACTTC. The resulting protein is CASSEGTSGPYEQYF.